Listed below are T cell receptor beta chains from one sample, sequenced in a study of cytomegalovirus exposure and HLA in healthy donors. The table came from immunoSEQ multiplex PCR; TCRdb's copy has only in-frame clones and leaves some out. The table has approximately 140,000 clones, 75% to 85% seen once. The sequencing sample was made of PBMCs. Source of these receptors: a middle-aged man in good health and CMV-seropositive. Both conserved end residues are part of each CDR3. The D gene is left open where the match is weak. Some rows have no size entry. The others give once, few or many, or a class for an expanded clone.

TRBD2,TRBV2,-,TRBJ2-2,CASNTVAGGAGELFF,TGTGCCAGCAATACCGTAGCGGGAGGAGCCGGGGAGCTGTTTTTT
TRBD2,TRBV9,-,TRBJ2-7,CASSEGLAGVGEQYF,TGTGCCAGCAGCGAGGGACTAGCGGGAGTAGGCGAGCAGTACTTC
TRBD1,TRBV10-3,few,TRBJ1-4,CAISENDRGNEKLFF,TGTGCCATCAGTGAAAACGACAGGGGAAATGAAAAACTGTTTTTT
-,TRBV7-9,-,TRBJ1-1,CSSSSPRASNTEAFF,TGTTCCAGCAGCTCCCCCAGGGCATCTAACACTGAAGCTTTCTTT
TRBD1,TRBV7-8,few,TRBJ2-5,CASSSWTGGGQETQYF,TGTGCCAGCAGCTCCTGGACAGGGGGCGGCCAAGAGACCCAGTACTTC
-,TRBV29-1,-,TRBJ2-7,CSVRRSDYEQYF,TGCAGCGTACGTAGGAGCGACTACGAGCAGTACTTC
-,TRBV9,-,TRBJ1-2,CASSVSGGAGYTF,TGTGCCAGCAGCGTAAGCGGAGGGGCGGGCTACACCTTC
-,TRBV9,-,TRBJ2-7,CASSIGPAGYEQYF,TGTGCCAGCAGCATAGGACCAGCGGGCTACGAGCAGTACTTC
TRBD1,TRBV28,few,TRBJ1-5,CASSFGQGPQHF,TGTGCCAGCAGTTTTGGACAGGGCCCCCAGCATTTT
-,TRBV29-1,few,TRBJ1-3,CSASTSGSGNTIYF,TGCAGCGCCTCCACCTCAGGGTCCGGAAACACCATATATTTT
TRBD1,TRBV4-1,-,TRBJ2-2,CASRQGLSTGELFF,TGCGCCTCCAGACAGGGATTGTCCACCGGGGAGCTGTTTTTT
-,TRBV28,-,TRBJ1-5,CASSSPYREPRVTQHF,TGTGCCAGCAGTTCCCCCTACAGGGAGCCTAGGGTGACCCAGCATTTT
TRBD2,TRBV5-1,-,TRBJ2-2,CASSSPASGKNTGELFF,TGCGCCAGCAGCTCCCCGGCTAGCGGGAAAAACACCGGGGAGCTGTTTTTT
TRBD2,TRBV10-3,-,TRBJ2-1,CATALTSGRANEQFF,TGTGCCACAGCTCTCACTAGCGGGAGGGCCAATGAGCAGTTCTTC
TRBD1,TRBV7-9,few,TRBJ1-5,CASSSTGSGNQPQHF,TGTGCCAGCAGCTCGACAGGGAGTGGGAATCAGCCCCAGCATTTT
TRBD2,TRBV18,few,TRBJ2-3,CASSPSTSGHDVDTQYF,TGTGCCAGCTCACCAAGCACTAGCGGGCACGACGTAGATACGCAGTATTTT
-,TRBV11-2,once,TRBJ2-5,CATRATSQGTQYF,TGTGCCACCCGGGCGACGTCCCAGGGGACCCAGTACTTC
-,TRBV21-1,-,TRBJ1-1,CASGDLGRGENTEAFF,TGTGCCAGCGGGGACCTTGGGAGGGGGGAGAACACTGAAGCTTTCTTT
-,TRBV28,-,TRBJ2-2,CASSLWGDTGELFF,TGTGCCAGCAGTTTATGGGGAGACACCGGGGAGCTGTTTTTT
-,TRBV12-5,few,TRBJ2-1,CASGLDLSNEQFF,TGTGCTAGTGGTTTGGACTTAAGCAATGAGCAGTTCTTC
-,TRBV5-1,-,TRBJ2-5,CASSLARETQYF,TGCGCCAGCAGCTTGGCTCGGGAGACCCAGTACTTC
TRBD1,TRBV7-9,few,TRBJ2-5,CASSLDYGQGLLQETQYF,TGTGCCAGCAGCTTAGATTATGGACAGGGGCTGCTTCAAGAGACCCAGTACTTC